Below are 18 T cell receptor beta chains sequenced from a single sample in a study of T cells expressing NK-cell markers. From its re-call of the 5' RACE reads, TCRdb lists each CDR3 protein once, without DNA. Its listing shows about 180,000 distinct CDR3 sequences. Material: blood T cells: a sorted CD56 or NKG2C T cell subset, CD4+ or CD8+ T cells, or bulk PBMC T cells (not recorded which). Receptors were obtained from a woman between 18 and 70 years old in good health.

V usage is TRBV20-1 and J usage is TRBJ2-5; TCRdb names TRBD1, which stays unverified in the absence of DNA. CDR3 length: 16 amino acids. The germline V gene encodes CDR1 DFQATT and CDR2 SNEGSKA (reference sequence). The CDR3 loop reads CSATLWGRGAQETQYF.

The chain has TRBV9 and TRBJ2-1. The CDR3 consists of 13 residues. Germline CDR1 is SGDLS and CDR2 is YYNGEE. The chain's CDR3 is CASSVGPINEQFF.

The chain is built from TRBV2 and TRBJ1-3. The CDR3 contains 15 residues. Germline V CDR1 and CDR2: SNHLY, FYNNEI. The CDR3 loop reads CASSEEGGAGNTIYF.

V usage is TRBV4-1 and J usage is TRBJ2-1; TCRdb lists TRBD1, though no DNA is available to test this call. This CDR3 contains 13 residues. The germline CDR1 and CDR2 sequences are MGHRA and YSYEKL. The CDR3 is CASSLTGNNEQFF.

The chain employs TRBV24-1 and TRBJ2-1; TCRdb gives TRBD1 as the D gene, but with no DNA this cannot be confirmed. CDR3 size: 15 residues. Germline V CDR1 and CDR2: KGHDR, SFDVKD. The CDR3 spells CATSDAIGAVNEQFF.

The chain recombines TRBV12-3 or TRBV12-4 with TRBJ1-1; absent DNA, TCRdb's TRBD1 call cannot be checked. The CDR3 has 14 residues. The CDR3: CASTPDRYGTEAFF.

V is TRBV7-3 and J is TRBJ2-5; TCRdb proposes TRBD2, but this gene call is untestable without DNA. The CDR3 runs to 15 residues. The germline gives CDR1 SGHTA, CDR2 FQGTGA. This CDR3 reads CASSPPAKFGETQYF.

The V call is TRBV15, the J call TRBJ1-5. Germline V gene lookup returns CDR1 LNHNV and CDR2 YYDKDF (reference sequence). The CDR3 covers 15 residues. The CDR3 loop is CATSRDFRGNQPQHF.

The chain uses TRBV20-1 and TRBJ1-2; the D call from TCRdb, TRBD1, cannot be confirmed without DNA. The length of the CDR3 is 14 residues. Germline CDR1 reads DFQATT; CDR2 reads SNEGSKA (reference sequence). The CDR3: CSVHKTGSNYGYTF.

The rearrangement joins TRBV5-1 to TRBJ2-3; the D call of TRBD2 rests on TCRdb alone, since no DNA is present to check it. Germline CDR1 is SGHRS and CDR2 is YFSETQ. This CDR3 has 18 amino acids. The CDR3 reads CASSFGTSGRADKDTQYF.

The V and J genes are TRBV7-9 and TRBJ1-3. Germline loops: CDR1 SEHNR, CDR2 FQNEAQ (reference sequence). There are 15 residues in the CDR3. Here the CDR3 reads CASSSTQGSGNTIYF.

J is TRBJ2-5 and V is TRBV3-1. Per the germline V gene, CDR1 is LGHDT and CDR2 is YNNKEL (reference sequence). The CDR3 runs to 15 residues. The chain's CDR3 is CASSQGVLDQETQYF.

This chain connects TRBV28 to TRBJ1-2; the D call from TCRdb, TRBD1, cannot be confirmed without DNA. CDR1 MDHEN and CDR2 SYDVKM come from the germline V gene. This CDR3 region has 14 residues. CDR3 sequence: CASSLLGQGYGYTF.

The chain recombines TRBV20-1 with TRBJ2-6. The CDR3 is 14 residues long. The germline V gene has CDR1 DFQATT and CDR2 SNEGSKA (reference sequence). CDR3: CSARSLSGANVLTF.

CDR3 amino acids: CASSQEGAKNIQYF. The rearrangement uses TRBV5-1 and TRBJ2-4; TCRdb's assignment of TRBD2 cannot be checked, as there is no DNA. This CDR3 has 14 residues. CDR1 SGHRS and CDR2 YFSETQ come from the germline V gene.

V gene TRBV3-1 combines with J gene TRBJ1-2; TCRdb proposes TRBD1, but this gene call is untestable without DNA. Germline-derived CDR1 and CDR2 are LGHDT and YNNKEL (reference sequence). The CDR3 sequence is 12 residues long. The CDR3 is CASNTGTDGYTF.

The genes are TRBV12-3 or TRBV12-4 and TRBJ2-1. This CDR3 contains 14 residues. Here the CDR3 reads CASSVGLAIGEQFF.

The genes are TRBV6-5 and TRBJ2-7; TCRdb selects TRBD2, and the lack of DNA leaves this call unchecked. The germline V gene encodes CDR1 MNHEY and CDR2 SVGAGI. The CDR3 spans 15 residues. The CDR3: CASSYGASNSYEQYF.